The source of this T cell receptor beta chain is a study of shared clonotypes between healthy human individuals (dated by TCRdb to about 2020). As for the study more broadly: A few men and two women, aged 18 to 49 years, made up the cohort. To increase sequencing depth and limit assay-specific biases, different laboratories used diverse techniques to prepare libraries and sequence TCR repertoires. Leukapheresis yielded between about 0.9 and 9.5 billion PBMCs per donor. To estimate repertoire size and how much clonotype sharing occurs between individuals, the study deeply sequenced the blood TCR repertoires of a handful of healthy adults. For each donor, CD4 naive and CD4 memory were each given three plates, CD8 naive was given two plates, and CD8 memory was given one plate.

Overall results and qualifications from the work: Even with the large sequencing depth, rarefaction of the sorted-subset datasets indicated that sequencing was incomplete. Sampling was restricted to blood, and TCR repertoires in tissue are likely to differ from TCR repertoires in blood. When a few donors were compared, the shared fraction of clonotypes was 5% to 6.5% for naive CD4, approximately 3.5% for naive CD8, roughly 2.5% for memory CD4, and less than 0.5% for memory CD8. Higher generation probabilities were observed for clonotypes shared by all four sorted-subset donors than for non-shared clonotypes. Larger estimated clonotype richness was generally found for naive subsets than for memory subsets. Pairwise subsampling indicated that sequencing depth was expected to affect the degree of clonotype sharing among donors. Because the study included only a small number of donors, the genetic and exposure-history diversity represented was limited.

TCR CDR3 regions were amplified from genomic DNA by multiplex PCR using the deep immunoSEQ assay. Extracted genomic DNA from each cell subset was spread evenly across all wells of several immunoSEQ 96-well plates, with each plate serving as a replicate. For sorted subsets, each replicate PCR was loaded with 200 ng genomic DNA, equivalent to about 30,000 T cell genomes. Purified libraries were measured with a Qubit 3.0 fluorometer, size-checked on a Bioanalyzer 2100, and measured again with the KAPA Library Quantification kit. Every immunoSEQ 96-well plate was sequenced on a separate single-read 150-cycle Illumina NextSeq 550 flow cell. The original pipeline was this. Because the immunoSEQ output held only junctional sequences and lacked quality scores, the filtering could not match the filtering applied to full-length reads. Sequences were annotated with PyIR, a Python wrapper for IgBLAST v1.9, using IMGT germline references to assign V/J genes and CDR3. Any read was removed if the V/J assignment was weak (E-value above 1e-6), the CDR3 was missing, or the read contained stop codons, out-of-frame junctions, or ambiguous translated residues. V3J clonotypes were defined as sequences sharing an identical inferred V gene, J gene, and CDR3 amino acid sequence. Percentage overlap between repertoires was calculated by dividing the number of shared unique clonotypes by the size of the smaller repertoire. RTK rarefaction, the Chao1 estimator, and Recon v2.1 estimates of unobserved clonotypes were used to assess repertoire richness. For all TCRbeta clonotypes obtained by the gDNA method from a few donors, generation probabilities were computed with OLGA. As stored in TCRdb, this immuneACCESS dataset retains in-frame rearrangements with V and J assigned. A fraction of the clones does not appear; measured against another copy, unresolved V genes explain less than half of the discrepancy, and the remainder lacks a known reason. The DNA was the basis for D and trimming; V, J and clone size are from that table. For this sample the table gives about 2.3 million clones, of which approximately 90% were detected only once. Of the sample, 0.37% falls within the top ten clones.

Donors were healthy HIV-negative adults with no recently reported acute infections or vaccinations. All donors were Caucasian adults living in Nashville, Tennessee, USA. CD4+ T cells were enriched by magnetic negative selection; naive cells were then positively selected on CD45RA, and the negative fraction formed the memory subset. After blood collection by leukapheresis, PBMCs were isolated using Ficoll-Histopaque density gradient centrifugation and then cryopreserved in the vapor phase of liquid nitrogen. Analytical flow cytometry was used to check the purity and quantity of every magnetically sorted T cell population. Genomic DNA was isolated from every sorted fraction and measured by UV absorbance on a Nanodrop 2000c. The V end gives up 6 bases and the J end 4 bases, leaving 14 bases in the junction not matched to a gene. The CDR3 runs 17 amino acids, cysteine and phenylalanine included. Just CDR3 DNA is preserved here, 51 bases in frame from base 1. The germline V gene sets CDR1 to MDHEN and CDR2 to SYDVKM.

In the case of this clone: Which antigen it targets is not known. No much larger clone is present one base from it, and per-base qualities are unavailable.

The TCR sequence derives from a man aged 18 to 29 in good health. Some clones in this sample may be carry-over from other donors' samples. The chain is encoded by TRBV28 joined to TRBJ2-1, with TRBD2 matching 8 junction bases. Sequenced material: naive CD4+ T cells from PBMCs. The intended sense of this specimen's cell subset or site label: CD45RA+ positively selected. This receptor carries the CDR3 CASSPQGVLAGYNEQFF. The DNA reads TGTGCCAGCAGCCCCCAAGGTGTGTTAGCGGGATACAATGAGCAGTTCTTC.